Described below is a single TCR beta chain sequence and its context. The sample is drawn from a study of control samples from healthy donors and cancer patients. V lost 1 base, J lost 2 bases, and 7 bases lay in between. The CDR3 contains 14 residues. Per germline, CDR1 SGHAT and CDR2 FQDESV (reference sequence). The assay was immunoSEQ multiplex PCR, and TCRdb's table has in-frame clones only and misses some. Of about 89,000 clones in the sample, about 84% were seen once. The clonotype was recovered from a woman aged 40 to 50 in good health. The chain joins TRBV11-1 to TRBJ2-3; D uncertain. Sequenced input: blood. The CDR3 protein is CASSLVRVTDTQYF. Here the CDR3 DNA reads TGTGCCAGCAGCTTAGTCCGGGTCACAGATACGCAGTATTTT.